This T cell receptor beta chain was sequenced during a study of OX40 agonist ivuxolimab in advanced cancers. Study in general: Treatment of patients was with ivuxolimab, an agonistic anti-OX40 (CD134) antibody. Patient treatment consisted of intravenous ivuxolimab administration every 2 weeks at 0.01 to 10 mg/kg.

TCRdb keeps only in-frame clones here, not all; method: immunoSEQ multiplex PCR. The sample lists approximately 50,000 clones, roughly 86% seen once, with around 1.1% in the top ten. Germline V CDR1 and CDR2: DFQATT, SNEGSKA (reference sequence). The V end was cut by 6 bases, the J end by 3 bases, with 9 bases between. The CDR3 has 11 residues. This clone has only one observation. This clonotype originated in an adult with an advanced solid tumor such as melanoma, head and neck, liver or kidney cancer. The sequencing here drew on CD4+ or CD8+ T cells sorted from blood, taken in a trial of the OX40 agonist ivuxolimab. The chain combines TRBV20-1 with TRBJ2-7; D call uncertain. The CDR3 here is CSADDGYEQYF. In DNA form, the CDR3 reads TGCAGTGCCGATGACGGCTACGAGCAGTACTTC.